This record concerns one TCR beta chain sequence. The antigen is not known. These data belong to a study of radiotherapy plus CTLA-4 blockade in lung cancer. Study results and limitations: TCR clones from tumors expanded in blood after radiotherapy plus ipilimumab. Reports identified early blood T cell clone dynamics, with interferon-beta, as the best response predictor.

V lost 0 bases and J 4 bases, leaving 16 bases between the germline ends. The CDR3 extends over 17 amino acids. Per the germline V gene, CDR1 is MGHRA and CDR2 is YSYEKL. Profiling relied on immunoSEQ multiplex PCR, and the TCRdb table lists in-frame clones only, not all of them. The table lists tens of thousands of clones, around 73% of them singletons. Focal radiation and CTLA-4 blockade (ipilimumab) were tested in chemo-refractory metastatic non-small-cell lung cancer patients. This sample comprised peripheral blood, obtained from a patient treated with radiotherapy plus ipilimumab. The TCR sequence derives from a human donor with non-small cell lung cancer who had a complete response to radiotherapy plus ipilimumab. The J gene is TRBJ1-5, the V gene TRBV4-1; maybe TRBD1 (5 bases). The CDR3 bases are TGCGCCAGCAGCCAAGATCGTGACAGTCACCAGAATCAGCCCCAGCATTTT. This translates into CASSQDRDSHQNQPQHF.